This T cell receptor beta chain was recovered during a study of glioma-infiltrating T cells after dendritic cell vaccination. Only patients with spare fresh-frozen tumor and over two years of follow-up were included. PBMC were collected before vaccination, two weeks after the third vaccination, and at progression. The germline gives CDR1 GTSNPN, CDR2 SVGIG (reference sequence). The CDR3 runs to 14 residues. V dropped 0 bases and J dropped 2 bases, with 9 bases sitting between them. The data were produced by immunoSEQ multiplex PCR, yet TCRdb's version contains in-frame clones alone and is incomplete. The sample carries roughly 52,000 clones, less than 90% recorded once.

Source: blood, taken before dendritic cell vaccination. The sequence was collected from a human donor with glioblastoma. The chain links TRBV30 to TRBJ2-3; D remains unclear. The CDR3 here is CAWSVSLSTDTQYF. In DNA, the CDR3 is TGTGCCTGGAGTGTTAGTCTCTCCACAGATACGCAGTATTTT.